Below are 12 T cell receptor beta chains sequenced from a single sample in a study of early T cells in non-severe SARS-CoV-2 infection. TCRdb passed the 5' RACE reads through MiXCR, listing each CDR3 protein once. The sample shows under 70,000 distinct CDR3 sequences, over 4.5% of them seen only once. The sample comprised whole blood. Receptor source: an adult who was a healthcare worker with PCR-confirmed SARS-CoV-2 infection or an uninfected control (not recorded which).

This clonotype was seen many times. This sequence joins TRBV7-6 and TRBJ2-2; D is perhaps TRBD2 (5 bases). The CDR3 covers 15 residues. The V gene lost 6 bases and the J gene lost 5 bases, with 16 bases spanning the gap. Germline V gene sequence: CDR1 SGHVS, CDR2 FNYEAQ. The CDR3 DNA is TGTGCCAGCAGTCCGAGGCCTCGGGGAACCGGGGAGCTGTTTTTT. It specifies CASSPRPRGTGELFF.

In its sample, this clonotype was seen many times. The V call is TRBV6-2 or TRBV6-3, the J call TRBJ1-2; no definite D call. The CDR3 consists of 12 residues. With 6 bases removed from V and 3 bases from J, the gap between germline ends came to 8 bases. Germline assignment: CDR1 MNHEY and CDR2 SVGEGT. The CDR3 bases are TGTGCCAGCAGCGGCAGCTACTATGGCTACACCTTC. Encoded protein: CASSGSYYGYTF.

On this clonotype itself: This may be a read error, as it is one base from a much larger clone. The chain employs TRBV11-3 and TRBJ2-2, with 9 bases fitting TRBD2. The J segment lost 1 base and the V segment lost 1 base, leaving 1 base of the junction unmatched. Germline V lookup: CDR1 SGHNT, CDR2 YENEEA. The CDR3 loop spans 16 amino acids. CDR3 coding DNA: TGTGCCAGCAGCTTAGGGACTAGCGTGAACACCGGGGAGCTGTTTTTT. It is translated as CASSLGTSVNTGELFF.

This clonotype was detected many times. V is TRBV28 and J is TRBJ1-6; D unresolved. The CDR3 is 15 amino acids. The germline V and J ends were trimmed by 7 bases and 3 bases, with 13 bases remaining between them. From germline, CDR1 is MDHEN and CDR2 SYDVKM. CDR3 bases: TGTGCCAGCACTCGCCTGGGAAACTATAATTCACCCCTCCACTTT. It is translated as CASTRLGNYNSPLHF.

This clonotype was picked up many times. V usage is TRBV29-1 and J usage is TRBJ2-3; D assignment may be TRBD1 or TRBD2 (5 bases each). CDR1 and CDR2 from the germline V gene are SQVTM and ANQGSEA. The length of the CDR3 is 14 residues. Trimming removed 4 bases at V and 5 bases at J, with 16 bases between. CDR3 sequence reads: CSVVGAASGDTQYF. DNA for the CDR3: TGCAGCGTTGTCGGGGCCGCGAGTGGAGATACGCAGTATTTT.

This clonotype was seen ten or more times. As DNA, the CDR3 is TGTGCCAGCAGCCCGGGACAGGTCTCTGGGGCCAACGTCCTGACTTTC. Translated: CASSPGQVSGANVLTF. This chain uses TRBV7-2 with TRBJ2-6, with TRBD1 matching 8 bases. The CDR3 is 16 amino acids. The germline V gene encodes CDR1 SGHTA and CDR2 FQGNSA. Unmatched junction bases numbered 3, after V lost 5 bases and J lost 0 bases.

In this sample, this clonotype turned up a few times. The genes are TRBV29-1 and TRBJ2-1, with 8 positions matching TRBD2. CDR3 length equals 14 residues. Germline-derived CDR1 and CDR2 are SQVTM and ANQGSEA. J was trimmed by 0 bases and V by 5 bases; bases with no gene match: 3. This CDR3 is CSVLSGSSYNEQFF. DNA for the CDR3: TGCAGCGTTCTCAGCGGGAGCTCCTACAATGAGCAGTTCTTC.

This clonotype was found many times. The V and J genes are TRBV6-5 and TRBJ1-5; possibly TRBD1 for D (5 bases). CDR3 length: 14 residues. The V end was cut by 6 bases, the J end by 5 bases, with 14 bases between. CDR1 and CDR2 from the germline V gene are MNHEY and SVGAGI. CDR3 loop: CASSPHGGDQPQHF. CDR3 nucleotides: TGTGCCAGCAGCCCCCATGGAGGGGATCAGCCCCAGCATTTT.

The J gene is TRBJ2-5, the V gene TRBV5-6, with a possible D match to TRBD1 (5 bases). This CDR3 is built from 13 residues. The V gene lost 4 bases and the J gene lost 5 bases, with 12 bases spanning the gap. Germline V lookup: CDR1 SGHDT, CDR2 YYEEEE. CDR3: CASSPMAGETQYF. In DNA form, the CDR3 reads TGTGCCAGCAGCCCCATGGCAGGGGAGACCCAGTACTTC. Full variable domain (rest looked up from reference TRBV5-6 and TRBJ2-5): DAGVTQSPTHLIKTRGQQVTLRCSPKSGHDTVSWYQQALGQGPQFIFQYYEEEERQRGNFPDRFSGHQFPNYSSELNVNALLLGDSALYLCASSPMAGETQYFGPGTRLLVL.

A few counts support this clonotype. The J gene is TRBJ2-1, the V gene TRBV14; 16 positions agree with TRBD2. Germline V CDR1 and CDR2: SGHDN, FVKESK. V shed 5 bases and J 3 bases; nucleotides not matched to a gene: 10. CDR3 length: 19 residues. The CDR3 here is CASSKPPGLAGGLYNEQFF. The CDR3 DNA reads as TGTGCCAGCAGCAAACCTCCGGGACTAGCGGGAGGGCTCTACAATGAGCAGTTCTTC.

This clonotype was seen repeatedly, ten times or more. V and J are TRBV5-6 and TRBJ2-1; 7 bases are shared with TRBD2. This CDR3 comprises 14 residues. Germline CDR1 is SGHDT and CDR2 is YYEEEE. V was pared by 4 bases and J by 7 bases, with 8 bases of the junction left unmatched. The CDR3 protein is CASSRSRTRNEQFF. The CDR3 DNA reads TGTGCCAGCAGCCGTAGCCGGACTAGAAATGAGCAGTTCTTC.

The rearrangement joins TRBV7-9 to TRBJ1-1; D is undetermined. Trimming took off 0 bases at V and 1 base at J, with 6 bases between the two ends. Looked up from germline, CDR1 is SEHNR and CDR2 is FQNEAQ (reference sequence). This CDR3 contains 14 residues. CDR3 bases: TGTGCCAGCAGCTTAGCCAGACAGAACACTGAAGCTTTCTTT. Its protein is CASSLARQNTEAFF.